This TCR beta chain was sequenced during a study of T-cell memory formation after mild COVID-19. Study-level information: Clusters were largely donor specific.

Constant-segment-primed 5'RACE gave TCR alpha and TCR beta cDNA libraries with sample barcodes and UMIs. TCRdb used MiXCR to reprocess the 5' RACE reads, holding one entry per CDR3 protein. The table has around 260,000 distinct CDR3 sequences, around 15% seen once. The sample holds a few counts of this clonotype. Its specificity is not known. CDR1 and CDR2 from the germline V gene are SGDLS and YYNGEE. Trimming took 4 bases from V and 3 from J, leaving 14 bases between them. This CDR3 comprises 15 residues. The study's findings and limits: From day 15 to 85, contracting clones were balanced between CD4 and CD8, whereas later expanders leaned toward CD4+.

The sequence was collected from a man aged 18-30 years who had mild COVID-19 (a few samples of this study predate the infection). Cell type and time point are not known. Source material: PBMCs or a T cell subset sorted from them (not recorded which). This chain joins TRBV9 and TRBJ2-1, with D possibly being TRBD1 (5 bases). The CDR3 region is CASSYGAPYYNEQFF. CDR3 DNA sequence: TGTGCCAGCAGCTATGGGGCCCCCTACTACAATGAGCAGTTCTTC.